These T cell receptor beta chains were read from a single sample in a study of cytomegalovirus exposure and HLA in healthy donors. Profiled with immunoSEQ multiplex PCR; TCRdb holds only in-frame clones, not every one. This sample's clone table lists about 88,000 clones. Sequencing was done on a sample of PBMCs. Source of these receptors: a girl aged 5 to 17 in good health and CMV-seropositive. Each CDR3 is given with its conserved first and last residue. D genes are given only for firm matches.

TRBJ2-2,TRBV20-1,TRBD1,CSAGGSGELFF,TGCAGTGCAGGGGGCTCCGGGGAGCTGTTTTTT
TRBJ1-1,TRBV7-8,TRBD1,CASSLGSGGRNTEAFF,TGTGCCAGCAGCCTGGGGTCAGGGGGCCGAAACACTGAAGCTTTCTTT
TRBJ1-5,TRBV7-9,TRBD1,CARGDRKRPSNQPQHF,TGTGCCAGGGGGGACAGGAAACGACCCAGCAATCAGCCCCAGCATTTT
TRBJ2-7,TRBV5-4,TRBD2,CASSSRTSGAYEQYF,TGTGCCAGCAGCTCGCGGACTAGCGGGGCCTACGAGCAGTACTTC
TRBJ2-5,TRBV29-1,-,CSVDRGREETQYF,TGCAGCGTTGATAGGGGAAGAGAGGAGACCCAGTACTTC
TRBJ1-2,TRBV19,TRBD1,CASKIGGTEPYGYTF,TGTGCCAGTAAAATTGGGGGGACAGAGCCATATGGCTACACCTTC
TRBJ2-3,TRBV27,TRBD2,CASSGLAGTDTQYF,TGTGCCAGCAGTGGACTAGCGGGGACAGATACGCAGTATTTT
TRBJ1-2,TRBV7-8,-,CASSFTGYGYTF,TGTGCCAGCAGCTTCACAGGTTATGGCTACACCTTC
TRBJ1-2,TRBV9,TRBD1,CASSVYAGQGNYGYTF,TGTGCCAGCAGCGTATACGCGGGACAGGGCAACTATGGCTACACCTTC
TRBJ2-7,TRBV6-5,-,CASSQYTGWDEQYF,TGTGCCAGCAGTCAGTATACAGGTTGGGACGAGCAGTACTTC
TRBJ2-7,TRBV7-2,TRBD1,CASSLGTTGGTGEQYF,TGTGCCAGCAGCTTAGGCACGACAGGGGGGACGGGCGAGCAGTACTTC
TRBJ2-1,TRBV29-1,-,CSVDDSTMYNEQFF,TGCAGCGTAGACGACAGTACGATGTACAATGAGCAGTTCTTC
TRBJ2-5,TRBV5-4,-,CASSLAGGRETQYF,TGTGCCAGCAGCTTGGCGGGGGGCCGAGAGACCCAGTACTTC
TRBJ2-3,TRBV30,TRBD1,CAWDRDKQYF,TGTGCCTGGGACAGGGATAAGCAGTATTTT
TRBJ1-5,TRBV6-5,-,CASSYSSHLNQPQHF,TGTGCCAGCAGTTACTCGAGTCACCTTAATCAGCCCCAGCATTTT
TRBJ2-5,TRBV4-1,-,CASSQLSAGAGGETQYF,TGCGCCAGCAGCCAATTATCCGCGGGGGCCGGGGGGGAGACCCAGTACTTC
TRBJ2-1,TRBV7-2,TRBD1,CASSNPGTGLFHEQFF,TGTGCCAGCAGCAACCCCGGGACAGGCCTTTTCCATGAGCAGTTCTTC
TRBJ2-3,TRBV19,TRBD2,CASSIGRGDTDTQYF,TGTGCCAGTAGTATAGGGCGGGGGGACACAGATACGCAGTATTTT
TRBJ2-3,TRBV29-1,TRBD1,CSVDPYLTGGSTDTQYF,TGCAGCGTTGATCCCTACCTAACAGGGGGCAGCACAGATACGCAGTATTTT
TRBJ1-6,TRBV7-9,-,CASSLARTGHSPLHF,TGTGCCAGCAGCTTAGCACGGACTGGGCATTCACCCCTCCACTTT
TRBJ1-1,TRBV7-9,-,CASSLGLTEAFF,TGTGCCAGCAGCCTCGGACTCACTGAAGCTTTCTTT
TRBJ2-2,TRBV10-3,-,CAISEASGTNTGELFF,TGTGCCATCAGTGAGGCCTCCGGGACAAACACCGGGGAGCTGTTTTTT
TRBJ2-7,TRBV2,-,CASSELGGGAYEQYF,TGTGCCAGCAGTGAGTTAGGGGGGGGAGCCTACGAGCAGTACTTC
TRBJ1-6,TRBV7-3,-,CASSSREGSPLHF,TGTGCCAGCAGCTCCCGGGAGGGTAGCCCCCTCCACTTT
TRBJ2-2,TRBV27,TRBD1,CASSRQGITGELFF,TGTGCCAGCAGCCGACAGGGAATCACCGGGGAGCTGTTTTTT
TRBJ2-2,TRBV4-3,TRBD2,CASSQDYRGGNTGELFF,TGCGCCAGCAGCCAAGATTATCGGGGGGGGAACACCGGGGAGCTGTTTTTT
TRBJ2-1,TRBV6-5,TRBD2,CASSPSGGYNEQFF,TGTGCCAGCAGTCCTAGCGGGGGCTACAATGAGCAGTTCTTC
TRBJ1-1,TRBV6-5,-,CASSYHRATEAFF,TGTGCCAGCAGTTACCACAGGGCAACTGAAGCTTTCTTT
TRBJ2-1,TRBV30,-,CAWSPLITFEQFF,TGTGCCTGGAGCCCCCTTATAACTTTTGAGCAGTTCTTC
TRBJ1-1,TRBV19,TRBD1,CASSLTGGVGTEAFF,TGTGCCAGTAGCCTAACAGGGGGCGTTGGCACTGAAGCTTTCTTT